Here is one T cell receptor (beta chain) with its context. Trimming removed 2 bases at V and 4 bases at J, with 8 bases between. Germline assignment: CDR1 MGHRA and CDR2 YSYEKL. The CDR3 loop spans 13 amino acids. The sample comes from a study of blood T cell repertoires in COVID-19. Study-wide background: PBMCs, B-cell-depleted T cells, or T cells were the source of the cDNA or gDNA that made up the material.

As processed by the authors: Reference gene primer amplification in the assay estimated nucleated cell counts. TCRdb's copy holds only in-frame clones and misses some; the assay was immunoSEQ multiplex PCR. That table furnishes V, J and clone size, whereas the DNA furnished D and trimming. The repertoire holds fewer than 350,000 clones, with roughly 86% as singletons. The TCR sequence derives from a man aged 40-55 years with active or convalescent COVID-19. Input material: peripheral blood. V is TRBV4-1 and J is TRBJ1-1, with D perhaps matching TRBD1 (5 bases). CDR3 nucleotide sequence: TGCGCCAGCAGCCAAAGGGGAACCACTGAAGCTTTCTTT. Translation: CASSQRGTTEAFF.